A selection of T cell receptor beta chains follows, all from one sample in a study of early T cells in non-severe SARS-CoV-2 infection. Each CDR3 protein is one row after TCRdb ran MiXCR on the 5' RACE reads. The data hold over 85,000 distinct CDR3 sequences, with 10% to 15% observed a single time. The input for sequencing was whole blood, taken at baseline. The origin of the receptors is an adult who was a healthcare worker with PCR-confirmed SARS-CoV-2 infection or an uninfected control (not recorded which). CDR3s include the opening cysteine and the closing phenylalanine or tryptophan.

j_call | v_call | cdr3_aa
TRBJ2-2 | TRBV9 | CASSVVPDGTGELFF
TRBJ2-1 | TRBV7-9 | CASSLIRGVDNEQFF
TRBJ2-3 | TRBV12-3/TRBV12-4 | CASSLVARGLASGDIISTDTQYF
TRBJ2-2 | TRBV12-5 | CASGKDIPANTGELFF
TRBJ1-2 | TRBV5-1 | CASSLDNYGYTF
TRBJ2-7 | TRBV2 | CASSTFDSYSYEQYF
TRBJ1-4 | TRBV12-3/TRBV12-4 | CASSFTRYEKLFF
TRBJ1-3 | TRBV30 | CAWRTSGNTIYF
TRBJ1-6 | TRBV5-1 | CASSSNAGGGSPLHF
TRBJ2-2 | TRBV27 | CASSFGGAGELFF
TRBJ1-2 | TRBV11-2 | CASSLGGGRYGYTF
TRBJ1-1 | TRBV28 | CASSFGGSANTEAFF
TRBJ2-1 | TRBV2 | CASIGGSSSYNEQFF
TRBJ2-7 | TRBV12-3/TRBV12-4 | CASSFGAGDRYEQYF
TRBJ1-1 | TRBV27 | CASSEARGYTEAFF
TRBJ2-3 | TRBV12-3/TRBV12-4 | CASSLWRVGDTQYF
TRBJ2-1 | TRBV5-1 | CASSLSSGRRENEQFF
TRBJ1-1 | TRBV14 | CASSQDVFTEAFF
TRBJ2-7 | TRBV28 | CASSFRVREQYF
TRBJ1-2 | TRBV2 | CASSRQGTNYGYTF
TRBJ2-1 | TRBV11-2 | CASSHTQLAGFTSSYNEQFF
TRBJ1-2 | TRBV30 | CAWSVWGWGYGYTF
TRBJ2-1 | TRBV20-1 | CSAGTASGRKGEQFF
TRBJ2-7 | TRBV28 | CASSKRQGGSYEQYF
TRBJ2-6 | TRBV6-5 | CASSSRGSGANVLTF
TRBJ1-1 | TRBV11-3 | CASSLGGSDTEAFF
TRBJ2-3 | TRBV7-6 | CASTKRTGGWDTQYF
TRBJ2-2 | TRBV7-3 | CASSLFPPLAGGRNTGELFF
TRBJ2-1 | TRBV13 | CASSLRTSGSRDNEQFF
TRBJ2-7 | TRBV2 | CASSEPGQPYEQYF
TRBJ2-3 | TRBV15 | CATSGGGQSADTQYF
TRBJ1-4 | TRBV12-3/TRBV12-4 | CASTRDRGGEKLFF
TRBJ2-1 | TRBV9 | CASSVARSLEVRNEQFF
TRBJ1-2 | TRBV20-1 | CSAQDRVDYGYTF
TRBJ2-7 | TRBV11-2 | CASSLGFPPGGKSYEQYF
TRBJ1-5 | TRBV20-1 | CSARGQSNQPQHF
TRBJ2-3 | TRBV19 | CAVKKRGFSDTQYF
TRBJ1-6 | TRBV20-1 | CSARPESNSPLHF
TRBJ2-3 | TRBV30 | CAWTFFQGLADTQYF
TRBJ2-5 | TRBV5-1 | CASSLMGAGETQYF
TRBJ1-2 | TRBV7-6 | CASSSSWEHGYTF
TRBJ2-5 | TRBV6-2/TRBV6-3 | CASSYYGAGVNQETQYF
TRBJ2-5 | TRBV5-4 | CASSLAMVEETQYF
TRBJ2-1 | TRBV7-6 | CASSLGPQGTFGNEQFF
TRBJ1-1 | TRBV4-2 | CASSQDSRGTEAFF
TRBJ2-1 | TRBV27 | CASNSKGAGANNEQFF
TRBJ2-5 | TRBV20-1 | CSASQAEETQYF
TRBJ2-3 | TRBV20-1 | CSARTGGPGWTDTQYF
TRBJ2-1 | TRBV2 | CATSRDRDNEQFF
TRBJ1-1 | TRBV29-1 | CSARRQGEAFF